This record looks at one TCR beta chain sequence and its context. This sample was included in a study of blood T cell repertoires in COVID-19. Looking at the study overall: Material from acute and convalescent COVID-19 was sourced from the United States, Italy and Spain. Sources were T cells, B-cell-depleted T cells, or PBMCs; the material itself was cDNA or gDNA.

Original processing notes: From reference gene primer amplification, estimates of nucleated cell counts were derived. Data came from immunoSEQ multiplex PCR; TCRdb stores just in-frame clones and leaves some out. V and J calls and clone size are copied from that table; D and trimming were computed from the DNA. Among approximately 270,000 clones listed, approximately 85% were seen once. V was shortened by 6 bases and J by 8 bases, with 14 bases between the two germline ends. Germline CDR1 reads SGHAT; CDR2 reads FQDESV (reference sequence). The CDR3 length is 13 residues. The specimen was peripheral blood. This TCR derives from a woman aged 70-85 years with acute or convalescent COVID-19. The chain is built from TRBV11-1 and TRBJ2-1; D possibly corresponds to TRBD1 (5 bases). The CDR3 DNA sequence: TGTGCCAGCAGTAAGTCCCTCAGGGATGAGCAGTTCTTC. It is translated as CASSKSLRDEQFF.